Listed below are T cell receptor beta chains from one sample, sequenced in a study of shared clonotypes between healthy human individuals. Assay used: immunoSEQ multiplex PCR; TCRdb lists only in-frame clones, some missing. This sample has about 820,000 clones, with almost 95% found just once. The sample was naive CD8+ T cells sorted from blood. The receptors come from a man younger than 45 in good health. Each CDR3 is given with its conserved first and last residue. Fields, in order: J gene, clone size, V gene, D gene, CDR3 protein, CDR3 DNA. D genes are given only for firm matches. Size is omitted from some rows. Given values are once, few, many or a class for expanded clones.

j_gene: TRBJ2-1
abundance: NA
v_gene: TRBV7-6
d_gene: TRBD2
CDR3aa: CASSLAGEGLAGLGHEQFF
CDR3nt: TGTGCCAGCAGCTTAGCGGGGGAGGGACTAGCGGGATTGGGGCATGAGCAGTTCTTC

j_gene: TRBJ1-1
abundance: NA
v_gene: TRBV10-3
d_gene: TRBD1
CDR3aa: CAISWDRVDEAFF
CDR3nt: TGTGCCATCAGTTGGGACAGGGTTGATGAAGCTTTCTTT

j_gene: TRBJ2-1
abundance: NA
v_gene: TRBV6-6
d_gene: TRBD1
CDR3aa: CASGLGQFPNEQFF
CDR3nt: TGTGCCAGCGGCCTGGGACAGTTTCCCAATGAGCAGTTCTTC

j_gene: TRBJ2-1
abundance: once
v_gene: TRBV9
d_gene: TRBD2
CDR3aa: CASSGGTSGNEQFF
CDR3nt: TGTGCCAGCAGCGGCGGGACTAGTGGGAATGAGCAGTTCTTC

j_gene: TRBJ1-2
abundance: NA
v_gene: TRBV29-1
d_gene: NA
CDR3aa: CSVDFNYGYTF
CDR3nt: TGCAGCGTTGACTTCAACTATGGCTACACCTTC

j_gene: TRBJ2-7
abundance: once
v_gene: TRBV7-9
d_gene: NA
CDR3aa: CASSRTVRADEQYF
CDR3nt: TGTGCCAGCAGCCGAACCGTCCGGGCGGACGAGCAGTACTTC

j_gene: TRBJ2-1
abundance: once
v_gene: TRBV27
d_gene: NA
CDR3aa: CASSRQGLSNEQFF
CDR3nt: TGTGCCAGCAGTCGACAGGGACTATCCAATGAGCAGTTCTTC

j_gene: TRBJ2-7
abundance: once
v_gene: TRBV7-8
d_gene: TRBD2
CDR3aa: CASSSSGASYEQYF
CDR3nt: TGTGCCAGCAGCTCTAGCGGGGCCTCCTACGAGCAGTACTTC

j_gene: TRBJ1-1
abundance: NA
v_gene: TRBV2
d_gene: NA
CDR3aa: CASREAEAFF
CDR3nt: TGTGCCAGCAGGGAGGCTGAAGCTTTCTTT

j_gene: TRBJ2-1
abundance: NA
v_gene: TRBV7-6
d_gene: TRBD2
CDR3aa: CASSLGGGGSANEQFF
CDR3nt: TGTGCCAGCAGCTTAGGGGGGGGAGGGTCGGCCAATGAGCAGTTCTTC

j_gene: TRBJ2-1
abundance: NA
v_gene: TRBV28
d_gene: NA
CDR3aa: CASRSLERHEQFF
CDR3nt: TGTGCCAGCAGATCTCTAGAGAGGCATGAGCAGTTCTTC

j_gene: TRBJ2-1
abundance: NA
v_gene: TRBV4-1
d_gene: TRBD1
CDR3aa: CASSLPGQNYNEQFF
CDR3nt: TGCGCCAGCAGCCTTCCGGGACAGAACTACAATGAGCAGTTCTTC

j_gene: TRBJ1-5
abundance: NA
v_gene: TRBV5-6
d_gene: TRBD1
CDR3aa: CASSYDRAQPQHF
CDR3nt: TGTGCCAGCAGTTACGACAGGGCTCAGCCCCAGCATTTT

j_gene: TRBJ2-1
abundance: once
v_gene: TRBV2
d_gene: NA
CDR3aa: CASRERQSSYNEQFF
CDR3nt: TGTGCCAGCAGAGAGCGACAGAGCTCCTACAATGAGCAGTTCTTC

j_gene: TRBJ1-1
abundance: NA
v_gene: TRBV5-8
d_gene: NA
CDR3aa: CASSHGQMNTEAFF
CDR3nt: TGTGCCAGCAGCCACGGACAGATGAACACTGAAGCTTTCTTT

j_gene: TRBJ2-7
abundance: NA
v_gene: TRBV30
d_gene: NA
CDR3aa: CAWSVPAVRGYEQYF
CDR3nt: TGTGCCTGGAGTGTACCCGCGGTTAGGGGCTACGAGCAGTACTTC

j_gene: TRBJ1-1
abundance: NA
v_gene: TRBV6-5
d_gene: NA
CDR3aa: CASSYSPPRYTEAFF
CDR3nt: TGTGCCAGCAGTTACTCCCCCCCCCGGTACACTGAAGCTTTCTTT

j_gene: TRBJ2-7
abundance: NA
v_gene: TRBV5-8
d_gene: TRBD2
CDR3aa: CASTLGLADYEQYF
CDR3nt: TGTGCCAGCACCCTGGGACTAGCGGACTACGAGCAGTACTTC

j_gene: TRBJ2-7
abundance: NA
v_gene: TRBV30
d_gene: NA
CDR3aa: CAWSGTADISYEQYF
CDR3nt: TGTGCCTGGAGCGGGACGGCGGATATATCCTACGAGCAGTACTTC

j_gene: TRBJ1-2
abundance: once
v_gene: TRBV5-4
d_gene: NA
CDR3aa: CASSLEELPYGYTF
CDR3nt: TGTGCCAGCAGCTTGGAAGAACTGCCTTATGGCTACACCTTC

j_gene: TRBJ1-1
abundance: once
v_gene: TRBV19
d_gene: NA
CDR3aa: CASSWGRRTEAFF
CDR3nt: TGTGCCAGTAGTTGGGGTCGGAGGACTGAAGCTTTCTTT

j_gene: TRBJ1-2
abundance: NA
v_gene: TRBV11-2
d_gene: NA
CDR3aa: CASSLGRAGWPNF
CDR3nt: TGTGCCAGCAGCTTAGGGCGGGCAGGGTGGCCGAACTTC

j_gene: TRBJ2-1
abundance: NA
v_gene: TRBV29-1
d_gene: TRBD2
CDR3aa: CSVPTMGLAGVRNEQFF
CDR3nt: TGCAGCGTACCTACCATGGGACTAGCGGGAGTCAGGAATGAGCAGTTCTTC

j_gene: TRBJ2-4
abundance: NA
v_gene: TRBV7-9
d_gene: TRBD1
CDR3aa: CASSLGWARGQDNIQYF
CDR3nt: TGTGCCAGCAGCCTAGGCTGGGCCAGGGGGCAAGACAACATTCAGTACTTC

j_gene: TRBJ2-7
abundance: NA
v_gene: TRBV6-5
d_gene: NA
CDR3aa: CASSHPVETYEQYF
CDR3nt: TGTGCCAGCAGCCACCCGGTGGAGACCTACGAGCAGTACTTC

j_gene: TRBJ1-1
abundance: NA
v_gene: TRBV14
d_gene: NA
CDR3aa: CASSRRGSGTEAFF
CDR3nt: TGTGCCAGCAGCCGTAGAGGTTCGGGCACTGAAGCTTTCTTT

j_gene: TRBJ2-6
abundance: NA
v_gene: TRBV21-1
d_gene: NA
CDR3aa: CASSNRDRVPGANVLTF
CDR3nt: TGTGCCAGCAGCAACCGGGACAGGGTCCCTGGGGCCAACGTCCTGACTTTC

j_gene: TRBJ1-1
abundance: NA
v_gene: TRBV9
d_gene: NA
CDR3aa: CASSVEGVSSKAFF
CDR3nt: TGTGCCAGCAGCGTAGAAGGGGTCTCCTCCAAAGCTTTCTTT

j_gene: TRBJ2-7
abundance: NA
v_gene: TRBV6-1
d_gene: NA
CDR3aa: CASSEGRSSYEQYF
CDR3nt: TGTGCCAGCAGTGAGGGACGGAGCTCCTACGAGCAGTACTTC

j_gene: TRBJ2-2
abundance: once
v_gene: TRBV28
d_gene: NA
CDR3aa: CASSLIFIATNTGELFF
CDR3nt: TGTGCCAGCAGTTTAATATTCATCGCTACAAACACCGGGGAGCTGTTTTTT

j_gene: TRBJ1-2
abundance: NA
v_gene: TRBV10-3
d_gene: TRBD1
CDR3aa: CAISERGTGLYGYTF
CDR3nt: TGTGCCATCAGTGAGCGGGGGACAGGGCTCTATGGCTACACCTTC

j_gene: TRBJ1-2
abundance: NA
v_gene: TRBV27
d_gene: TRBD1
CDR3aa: CASGGQFSNYGYTF
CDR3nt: TGTGCCAGCGGGGGACAGTTTTCTAACTATGGCTACACCTTC

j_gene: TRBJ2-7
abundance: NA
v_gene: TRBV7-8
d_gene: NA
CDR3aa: CASSSEGGAGYEQYF
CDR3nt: TGTGCCAGCAGCTCCGAGGGAGGAGCGGGCTACGAGCAGTACTTC

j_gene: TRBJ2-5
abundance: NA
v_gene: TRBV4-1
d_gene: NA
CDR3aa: CASSQDLRAGETQYF
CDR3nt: TGCGCCAGCAGCCAAGATTTGAGGGCGGGGGAGACCCAGTACTTC

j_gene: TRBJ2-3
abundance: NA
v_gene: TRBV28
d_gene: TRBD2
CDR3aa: CASSMTGTSGTDTQYF
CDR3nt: TGTGCCAGCAGTATGACCGGGACTAGCGGCACAGATACGCAGTATTTT

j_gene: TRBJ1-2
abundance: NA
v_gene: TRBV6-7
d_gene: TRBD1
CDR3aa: CAGSYSLRDRGGYTF
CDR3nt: TGTGCCGGCAGTTACAGTCTCCGGGACAGGGGTGGCTACACCTTC

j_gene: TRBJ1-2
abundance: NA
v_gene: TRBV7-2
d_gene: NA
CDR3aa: CASSPRSSGYTF
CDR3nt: TGTGCCAGCAGCCCCCGCTCCAGTGGCTACACCTTC

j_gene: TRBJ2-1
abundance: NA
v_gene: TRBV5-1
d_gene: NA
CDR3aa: CASTSESSSYNEQFF
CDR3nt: TGCGCCAGCACCTCAGAATCAAGCTCCTACAATGAGCAGTTCTTC

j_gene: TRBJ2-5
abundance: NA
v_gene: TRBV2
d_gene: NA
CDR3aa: CASRAQETQYF
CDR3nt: TGTGCCAGCAGAGCACAAGAGACCCAGTACTTC

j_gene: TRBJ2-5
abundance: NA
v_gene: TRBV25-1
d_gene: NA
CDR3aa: CASSDPGVAGAHQETQYF
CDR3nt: TGTGCCAGCAGTGATCCAGGGGTAGCGGGCGCCCACCAGGAGACCCAGTACTTC

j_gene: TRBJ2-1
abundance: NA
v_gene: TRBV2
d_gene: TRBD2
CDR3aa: CASSEGAGEYNEQFF
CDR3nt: TGTGCCAGCAGTGAGGGCGCGGGAGAGTACAATGAGCAGTTCTTC